Sequencing of this TCR beta chain was carried out in a study of TIL therapy for anti-PD-1-resistant metastatic lung cancer. Overall study context: Tumor harvest preceded PD-1/PD-L1 blockade, followed by nivolumab treatment. Median patient age was approximately 58, ranging roughly 38-75 years. Tumors carried a median 1.5 non-synonymous mutations per megabase.

Study-level results: TIL clonotype persistence in blood showed no apparent association with response.

Germline V gives CDR1 ENHRY, CDR2 SYGVKD. Between the trimmed V and J ends, which lost 0 bases and 0 bases, there was a span of 9 bases. There are 16 residues in the CDR3. As to this clone: No antigen is known for it.

Indicated time point: pre-treatment sample, taken before nivolumab and TIL therapy. Sequencing used immunoSEQ v3. Assay used: immunoSEQ multiplex PCR; TCRdb lists only in-frame clones, some missing. This sample has 54,000 or so clones; around 67% occur once, and the top ten carry 1.8%. The V call is TRBV10-3, the J call TRBJ2-4; TRBD2 is a possible D gene (6 bases). The clonotype originates from a person aged 25-80 years with non-small cell lung cancer. The sample consisted of blood, taken at baseline. CDR3 region: CAISESGGLAKNIQYF. In DNA, the CDR3 is TGTGCCATCAGTGAGTCCGGGGGACTAGCCAAAAACATTCAGTACTTC.